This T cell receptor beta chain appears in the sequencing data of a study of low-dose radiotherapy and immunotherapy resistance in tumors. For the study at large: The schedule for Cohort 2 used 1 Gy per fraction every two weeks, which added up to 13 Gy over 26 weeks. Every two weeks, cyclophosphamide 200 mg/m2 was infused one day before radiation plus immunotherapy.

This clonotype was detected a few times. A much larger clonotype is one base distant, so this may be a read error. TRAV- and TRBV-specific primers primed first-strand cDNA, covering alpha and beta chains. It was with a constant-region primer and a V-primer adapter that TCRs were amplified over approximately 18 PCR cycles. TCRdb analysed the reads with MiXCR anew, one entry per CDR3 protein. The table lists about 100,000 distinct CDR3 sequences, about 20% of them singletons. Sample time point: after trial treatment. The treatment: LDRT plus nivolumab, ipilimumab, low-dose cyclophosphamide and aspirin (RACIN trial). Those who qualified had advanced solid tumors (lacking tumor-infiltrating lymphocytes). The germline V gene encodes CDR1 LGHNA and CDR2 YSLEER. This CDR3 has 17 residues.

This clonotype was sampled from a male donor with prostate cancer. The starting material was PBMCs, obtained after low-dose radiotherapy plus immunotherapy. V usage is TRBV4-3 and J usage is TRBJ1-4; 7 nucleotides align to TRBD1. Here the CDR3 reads CSSSQGHRGATNEKLFF. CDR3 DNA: TGCTCCAGCAGCCAAGGCCACAGGGGCGCAACTAATGAAAAACTGTTTTTT.